Listed below are T cell receptor beta chains from one sample, sequenced in a study of cytomegalovirus exposure and HLA in healthy donors. Assay: immunoSEQ multiplex PCR; the TCRdb copy retains only in-frame clones and omits some. The sample records over 200,000 clones, roughly 90% being singletons. Input material: PBMCs. These receptors were collected from a woman under 30 in good health and CMV-seronegative. Both conserved end residues are part of each CDR3. D genes are given only for firm matches. Clone size is given for some rows only: seen once, a few or many times, or a class if the clone is expanded.

clone size,D gene,CDR3 length,J gene,V gene,CDR3 DNA,CDR3 protein
-,-,13,TRBJ2-1,TRBV25-1,TGTGCCAGCAGTAACCTAGTAGTCGGTGAGCAGTTCTTC,CASSNLVVGEQFF
-,TRBD1,14,TRBJ2-7,TRBV10-3,TGTGCCATCACCCGGGGACAGTCCTCCTACGAGCAGTACTTC,CAITRGQSSYEQYF
-,TRBD2,14,TRBJ2-1,TRBV11-2,TGTGCCAGCAGCTTTAGCGGGAAGGGCGATGAGCAGTTCTTC,CASSFSGKGDEQFF
-,TRBD1,14,TRBJ2-7,TRBV19,TGTGCCAGTAGTAGTGACAGGGGGGCCTACGAGCAGTACTTC,CASSSDRGAYEQYF
-,TRBD1,16,TRBJ2-1,TRBV4-2,TGTGCCAGCAGCCAAGATAGCGGACAGGGGAACAATGAGCAGTTCTTC,CASSQDSGQGNNEQFF
-,TRBD1,15,TRBJ1-1,TRBV12-5,TGTGCTAGTGGTTTGGAGGACAGGCCTTGGGGTGAAGCTTTCTTT,CASGLEDRPWGEAFF
few,TRBD2,16,TRBJ2-1,TRBV11-2,TGTGCCAGCAGCCAGGGAGCGGGGGGTCAGGGCACTGAGCAGTTCTTC,CASSQGAGGQGTEQFF
-,TRBD2,15,TRBJ2-1,TRBV6-6,TGTGCCAGCAGCCAGACTAGCGGGGGGTACAATGAGCAGTTCTTC,CASSQTSGGYNEQFF
-,TRBD1,17,TRBJ1-2,TRBV4-3,TGCGCCAGCAGCCAAGGCACGACAGGGCTTGCAAACTATGGCTACACCTTC,CASSQGTTGLANYGYTF
-,TRBD1,14,TRBJ1-5,TRBV7-9,TGTGCCAGCAGCGGGCAGGGGGCGGGTCAGCCCCAGCATTTT,CASSGQGAGQPQHF
-,TRBD2,17,TRBJ2-5,TRBV5-4,TGTGCCAGCAGCTTGGGGGGAGCGGGGGGAAACCAAGAGACCCAGTACTTC,CASSLGGAGGNQETQYF
-,-,15,TRBJ1-4,TRBV4-2,TGTGCCAGCAGCCTCGGCGGGGTAGGTAATGAAAAACTGTTTTTT,CASSLGGVGNEKLFF
-,TRBD1,16,TRBJ1-3,TRBV12-5,TGTGCTAGTGGGCCTCGACGACAGGGCCGGCGGGTCTCCATATATTTT,CASGPRRQGRRVSIYF
once,TRBD1,14,TRBJ1-2,TRBV6-6,TGTGCCAGCAGCTTCGGGACAGAAGCTTTATGGCTATCCTTC,CASSFGTEALWLSF
-,-,11,TRBJ2-7,TRBV6-5,TGTGCCACCAGTCAGGCAGGCGAGCAGTACTTC,CATSQAGEQYF
-,-,15,TRBJ1-5,TRBV19,TGTGCCAGTGGAGCGACAGGTTATAGCAATCAGCCCCAGCATTTT,CASGATGYSNQPQHF
-,-,12,TRBJ2-7,TRBV4-1,TGCGCCAGCAGCCAATTCAGTTACGAGCAGTACTTC,CASSQFSYEQYF
once,-,15,TRBJ2-3,TRBV6-1,TGTGCCAGCAGCTTCAGACAGTACAACACAGATACGCAGTATTTT,CASSFRQYNTDTQYF
-,-,15,TRBJ2-7,TRBV27,TGTGCCAGCAGTACCTCCCGGGACTTAAAGCCCAGGCAGTACTTC,CASSTSRDLKPRQYF
-,-,14,TRBJ2-1,TRBV5-6,TGTGCCAGCAATCGGGGGTGGGCGAGCAATGAGCAGTTCTTC,CASNRGWASNEQFF
-,-,13,TRBJ2-3,TRBV7-8,TGTGCCAGCAGCTTGGCCCGGGGAGATACGCAGTATTTT,CASSLARGDTQYF
-,TRBD1,15,TRBJ2-7,TRBV9,TGTGCCAGCAGCATTAAGGGGACAGGGGGCTACGAGCAGTACTTC,CASSIKGTGGYEQYF
-,TRBD2,17,TRBJ2-1,TRBV18,TGTGCCAGCTCACCAAGGCTAGCGGGACCCTCCTACAATGAGCAGTTCTTC,CASSPRLAGPSYNEQFF
-,TRBD1,12,TRBJ1-1,TRBV29-1,TGCAGCGCTGACAGGGGGAACACTGAAGCTTTCTTT,CSADRGNTEAFF
-,TRBD1,16,TRBJ1-2,TRBV27,TGTGCCAGCAGCCTTGACCGGGACAGGAGCCCCTATGGCTACACCTTC,CASSLDRDRSPYGYTF
-,TRBD2,15,TRBJ2-5,TRBV9,TGTGCCAGCAGCGCCTACTCAGCGGGGGCAGAGACCCAGTACTTC,CASSAYSAGAETQYF
-,-,13,TRBJ1-2,TRBV5-1,TGCGCCAGCAGCTTTCGGGGGGGCTATGGCTACACCTTC,CASSFRGGYGYTF
-,-,13,TRBJ2-7,TRBV11-2,TGTGCCAGCGGCACTGACAGTCCCTACGAGCAGTACTTC,CASGTDSPYEQYF
-,-,15,TRBJ2-1,TRBV18,TGTGCCAGCTCACCAATCGGGGGGCCGGGGAATGAGCAGTTCTTC,CASSPIGGPGNEQFF
-,TRBD2,18,TRBJ2-1,TRBV13,TGTGCCAGCAGCTTATTCGTTCCCCCCGGGACTAGGGGGGATGAGCAGTTCTTC,CASSLFVPPGTRGDEQFF
-,TRBD1,15,TRBJ2-2,TRBV6-5,TGTGCCAGCAGTTACCCTGGGACAGGGGAAGGGGAGCTGTTTTTT,CASSYPGTGEGELFF
-,TRBD1,15,TRBJ1-2,TRBV5-1,TGCGCCAGCAGCTTGGGCGACAGGGTGTCCTATGGCTACACCTTC,CASSLGDRVSYGYTF
-,TRBD2,17,TRBJ2-4,TRBV7-8,TGTGCCAGCAGCTTAGTGGCTAGCGGGAGGGCGAAAAACATTCAGTACTTC,CASSLVASGRAKNIQYF
-,-,14,TRBJ1-2,TRBV4-2,TGTGCCAGCAGCCAAGATGATAGGGGGGGCGGCTACACCTTC,CASSQDDRGGGYTF
-,TRBD2,17,TRBJ2-5,TRBV7-6,TGTGCCAGCAGCTTAATTTCTTCTAGCGGGATGGAAGAGACCCAGTACTTC,CASSLISSSGMEETQYF
-,-,16,TRBJ2-3,TRBV7-2,TGTGCCAGCAGCTTATTGTTCCATCCTACCACAGATACGCAGTATTTT,CASSLLFHPTTDTQYF
-,-,15,TRBJ2-5,TRBV7-2,TGTGCCAGCAGCTTTTCGGGGGTGTCTTCGGAGACCCAGTACTTC,CASSFSGVSSETQYF
-,-,14,TRBJ2-2,TRBV19,TGTGCCAGTAGTTTCCAGGCTGATACCGGGGAGCTGTTTTTT,CASSFQADTGELFF
-,TRBD2,16,TRBJ2-5,TRBV5-6,TGTGCCAGCTCCAGCGGGGGGGGAGTTTTAATAAAGACCCAGTACTTC,CASSSGGGVLIKTQYF
-,-,12,TRBJ2-5,TRBV7-9,TGTGCCAGCAGCCCCCGGCGGGAGACCCAGTACTTC,CASSPRRETQYF
-,TRBD2,17,TRBJ2-3,TRBV4-2,TGTGCCAGCAGCCCGACTAGCGGGGGGGCTGGAGCAGATACGCAGTATTTT,CASSPTSGGAGADTQYF
few,TRBD1,14,TRBJ1-5,TRBV6-1,TGTGCCAGCAGCGAGGACAGGATCAATCAGCCCCAGCATTTT,CASSEDRINQPQHF
-,-,15,TRBJ1-2,TRBV7-3,TGTGCCAGCAGCTTAGGGTGGGGAGCTAACTATGGCTACACCTTC,CASSLGWGANYGYTF
-,-,13,TRBJ1-1,TRBV5-1,TGCGCCAGTAGCCTTTACGGTGACACTGAAGCTTTCTTT,CASSLYGDTEAFF
-,-,16,TRBJ2-7,TRBV10-3,TGTGCCATCAGTGATGTTTCGGGACGGACTATGTACGAGCAGTACTTC,CAISDVSGRTMYEQYF
-,-,17,TRBJ2-3,TRBV5-6,TGTGCCAGCAGCTTCGAGATCTCGTTCGCTAGCTCAGATACGCAGTATTTT,CASSFEISFASSDTQYF
-,TRBD2,16,TRBJ2-1,TRBV7-2,TGTGCCAGCAGCCGAAGAGCGGGAGCGTTTTACAATGAGCAGTTCTTC,CASSRRAGAFYNEQFF
-,TRBD1,13,TRBJ1-5,TRBV18,TGTGCCAGCTCACCGCAGGGGGATCAGCCCCAGCATTTT,CASSPQGDQPQHF
-,TRBD1,16,TRBJ1-1,TRBV7-2,TGTGCCAGCAGCACCCCAGGGGGATTCATGAACACTGAAGCTTTCTTT,CASSTPGGFMNTEAFF
-,TRBD1,14,TRBJ1-1,TRBV11-3,TGTGCCAGCAGCCTTTCGAGGGGGCGCACTGAAGCTTTCTTT,CASSLSRGRTEAFF
few,-,17,TRBJ1-1,TRBV4-1,TGCGCCAGCAGCCAATACTCCGGCGGGTTTTCGAACACTGAAGCTTTCTTT,CASSQYSGGFSNTEAFF
-,-,14,TRBJ2-7,TRBV5-6,TGTGCCAGCAGCTTTCCGGAGGGCTCCTACGAGCAGTACTTC,CASSFPEGSYEQYF
-,-,14,TRBJ1-4,TRBV5-6,TGTGCCAGCAGAAGTAAGGACAACGTTGAAAAACTGTTTTTT,CASRSKDNVEKLFF
-,-,12,TRBJ1-1,TRBV30,TGTGCCGGTTCTCCCTGGGCAACTGAAGCTTTCTTT,CAGSPWATEAFF